This note documents a single T cell receptor beta chain sequence. The data belong to a study of sequential checkpoint blockade in melanoma. Measured with immunoSEQ multiplex PCR; TCRdb has only the in-frame clones, and not every one. The sample consists of about 10,000 clones, around four fifths of them appearing once. The treatment here: randomized to nivolumab then ipilimumab (arm A) or the reverse (arm B). No patient had prior DNA-damaging chemotherapy. PBMC sorting kept live CD3+CD8+ cells without CD19 or CD56. This CDR3 contains 15 residues. Germline CDR1 SEHNR, CDR2 FQNEAQ (reference sequence). Trimming took 1 base from V and 4 from J; bases not matched to a gene: 0.

The clonotype was recovered from a human donor with melanoma. The specimen comprised CD8+ T cells sorted from blood (inferred from file names), sampled from a patient given nivolumab and ipilimumab in sequence. The chain combines TRBV7-9 with TRBJ2-7; 14 bases are shared with TRBD2. The CDR3, as DNA: TGTGCCAGCAGCTTAGGACTAGCGGGAGGGTACGAGCAGTACTTC. Translating it yields CASSLGLAGGYEQYF.